The clone carrying this T cell receptor beta chain showed up just a few times. Its cognate antigen is unknown. This sample was taken from a study of cytomegalovirus exposure and HLA in healthy donors. The V and J ends lost 4 bases and 2 bases, in that order; junction bases with no gene match: 9. The CDR3 extends over 18 amino acids. Looked up from germline, CDR1 is MNHEY and CDR2 is SMNVEV (reference sequence). Notes on the study in general: Accurate predictions that matched the HLA-A and HLA-B alleles of most subjects were reportedly made from TCR beta sequences.

13 Jbeta primers and 60 Vbeta primers were used for the PCR. TCRdb's table, derived via immunoSEQ multiplex PCR, lists solely in-frame clones and lacks some. Counted here are approximately 190,000 clones, over 80% occurring once; the ten biggest clones make up approximately 6.3%. The gene calls are TRBV27 and TRBJ1-5; 12 nucleotides align to TRBD1. The sequence came from a middle-aged man in good health and CMV-seropositive. Material: PBMCs. CDR3: CASSSSGQGALGNQPQHF. Written as DNA, the CDR3 is TGTGCCAGCAGTTCGTCGGGACAGGGGGCGTTGGGCAATCAGCCCCAGCATTTT.